Following are 29 T cell receptor beta chains from one sample sequenced in a study of cytomegalovirus exposure and HLA in healthy donors. This PCR relied on a set of 60 Vbeta primers and 13 Jbeta primers. Here immunoSEQ multiplex PCR was the method, and the copy in TCRdb shows in-frame clones only, minus some. The sample lists around 170,000 clones, approximately 83% occurring once. The sequenced sample was PBMCs. The source is a woman under 30 in good health and CMV-seronegative.

This chain uses TRBV18 with TRBJ1-5, with a weak D call TRBD1 (6 bases). V lost 6 bases and J lost 2, with 11 bases in between. Germline CDR1 reads KGHSH; CDR2 reads LQKENI. The CDR3 has 14 residues. CDR3 nucleotide sequence: TGTGCCAGCTCCTCAGGGGTGGGCAATCAGCCCCAGCATTTT. Residues: CASSSGVGNQPQHF.

The CDR3: CASSTIAGSYNEQFF. CDR3 nucleotide sequence: TGTGCCAGCAGCACCATAGCGGGGTCATACAATGAGCAGTTCTTC. V gene TRBV7-2 combines with J gene TRBJ2-1, with 8 bases identical to TRBD2. J was trimmed by 4 bases and V by 5 bases; bases with no gene match: 7. CDR3 length: 15 residues. Germline-derived CDR1 and CDR2 are SGHTA and FQGNSA.

The rearrangement joins TRBV30 to TRBJ1-1; maybe TRBD1 (5 bases). Between the trimmed V and J ends, which lost 1 base and 0 bases, there was a span of 15 bases. The germline V gene has CDR1 GTSNPN and CDR2 SVGIG (reference sequence). This CDR3 spans 16 amino acids. The DNA of the CDR3 is TGTGCCTGGAGTGGTGCCTTCTCAGGGATGAACACTGAAGCTTTCTTT. Translating it yields CAWSGAFSGMNTEAFF.

As to this clone: The junction and the germline gene differ at one end; a read error may be behind it. The chain combines TRBV5-5 with TRBJ2-7; D may be TRBD2 (5 bases). Germline V lookup: CDR1 SGHKS, CDR2 YYEKEE (reference sequence). The CDR3 has 16 residues. The CDR3 DNA sequence: TGCGCCAGCAGCCAAGGTTTAGCGATCAGCTCCTACGAGCAGTACTTC. Its protein is CASSQGLAISSYEQYF.

The chain couples TRBV29-1 to TRBJ2-7; TRBD1 aligns across 8 bases. V lost 7 bases and J lost 3; bases outside the gene matches: 5. Germline V gene sequence: CDR1 SQVTM, CDR2 ANQGSEA. The CDR3 length is 12 residues. The CDR3 DNA follows: TGCAGCGGACAGGGGAACGGCTACGAGCAGTACTTC. Amino acids: CSGQGNGYEQYF.

V gene TRBV10-3 combines with J gene TRBJ1-2; TRBD1 agrees at 11 bases. Germline V gene data show CDR1 as ENHRY and CDR2 as SYGVKD. The V segment lost 6 bases and the J segment 7 bases; nucleotides outside the gene matches: 7. CDR3 length: 14 amino acids. The CDR3 bases are TGTGCCATCAGCCCGGGACAGGGGGGGATTGGCTACACCTTC. Its protein is CAISPGQGGIGYTF.

This sequence joins TRBV7-6 and TRBJ2-2; 8 bases align to TRBD2. CDR3 size: 15 residues. Germline V lookup: CDR1 SGHVS, CDR2 FNYEAQ. V trimming: 4 bases; J trimming: 2 bases; junction bases outside the gene matches: 3. The CDR3 loop is CASSYGGDNTGELFF. The DNA for the CDR3 is TGTGCCAGCAGCTACGGGGGGGACAACACCGGGGAGCTGTTTTTT.

V and J are TRBV7-9 and TRBJ1-4; 8 bases are shared with TRBD1. The CDR3 is made up of 17 amino acids. J was trimmed by 11 bases and V by 2 bases; bases with no gene match: 16. Germline V gene sequence: CDR1 SEHNR, CDR2 FQNEAQ (reference sequence). The CDR3 spells CASSLYSSAGQVPKLFF. The CDR3 nucleotides are TGTGCCAGCAGCTTATATAGTTCGGCGGGACAGGTGCCGAAACTGTTTTTT.

DNA of the CDR3: TGTGCCAGCAGCTCCGGGACTAGCGGGGGACAGAATGAGCAGTTCTTC. Protein product: CASSSGTSGGQNEQFF. The chain joins TRBV7-6 to TRBJ2-1; 14 nucleotides match TRBD2. The CDR3 has 16 amino acids. V lost 4 bases and J lost 7; bases outside the gene matches: 6. Germline V gene lookup returns CDR1 SGHVS and CDR2 FNYEAQ.

V usage is TRBV18 and J usage is TRBJ2-2, with unresolved D. Between the trimmed V and J ends, which lost 3 bases and 3 bases, there was a span of 11 bases. The CDR3 is made up of 15 amino acids. Germline V CDR1 and CDR2: KGHSH, LQKENI. CDR3 sequence reads: CASSPWAVHTGELFF. CDR3 sequence (DNA): TGTGCCAGCTCACCCTGGGCAGTCCACACCGGGGAGCTGTTTTTT.

Note on this clone: Other DNA sequences in this sample translate to the same CDR3. DNA of the CDR3: TGTGCCAGCAGTCTCCACGGGGGGGGGAAGGGTGGCTACACCTTC. This gives the protein CASSLHGGGKGGYTF. The J gene is TRBJ1-2, the V gene TRBV28; D possibly corresponds to TRBD1 (5 bases). CDR3 length: 15 residues. CDR1 is MDHEN, CDR2 SYDVKM, per germline. The V end was cut by 5 bases, the J end by 7 bases, with 20 bases between.

This rearrangement joins TRBV11-3 to TRBJ1-3; 7 positions agree with TRBD1. CDR1 SGHNT and CDR2 YENEEA come from the germline V gene. The ends lost 4 bases at V and 2 bases at J; junction bases unmatched: 8. This CDR3 contains 16 residues. CDR3 amino acids: CASSSRWDSPGNTIYF. In DNA form, the CDR3 reads TGTGCCAGCAGCTCACGTTGGGACAGTCCTGGAAACACCATATATTTT. The whole variable domain, filled in from reference TRBV11-3 and TRBJ1-3, reads EAGVVQSPRYKIIEKKQPVAFWCNPISGHNTLYWYLQNLGQGPELLIRYENEEAVDDSQLPKDRFSAERLKGVDSTLKIQPAELGDSAVYLCASSSRWDSPGNTIYFGEGSWLTVV.

The V gene is TRBV19, the J gene TRBJ2-3; 11 bases agree with TRBD1. V lost 6 bases, J lost 3 bases, and 5 bases stayed unmatched. The CDR3 runs to 15 residues. Per the germline V gene, CDR1 is LNHDA and CDR2 is SQIVND (reference sequence). CDR3 sequence reads: CASSRTGGSTDTQYF. The DNA for the CDR3 is TGTGCCAGTAGCCGGACAGGGGGCTCGACAGATACGCAGTATTTT. The variable domain in full, completed from reference TRBV19 and TRBJ2-3, reads DGGITQSPKYLFRKEGQNVTLSCEQNLNHDAMYWYRQDPGQGLRLIYYSQIVNDFQKGDIAEGYSVSREKKESFPLTVTSAQKNPTAFYLCASSRTGGSTDTQYFGPGTRLTVL.

The rearrangement uses TRBV5-1 and TRBJ2-1; no definite D call. The CDR3 runs to 14 residues. Per germline, CDR1 SGHRS and CDR2 YFSETQ. V lost 0 bases, J lost 6 bases, and 10 bases lay in between. In DNA form, the CDR3 reads TGCGCCAGCAGCTTGGGATCTGGCATCAATGAGCAGTTCTTC. It translates to CASSLGSGINEQFF.

The V call is TRBV10-3, the J call TRBJ2-5; TRBD1 is a possible D gene (5 bases). The CDR3 totals 16 residues. V shed 0 bases and J shed 2 bases, with 13 bases lying between them. The V gene's germline CDR1 is ENHRY and CDR2 SYGVKD. CDR3 loop: CAISESAQGRQETQYF. Written as DNA, the CDR3 is TGTGCCATCAGTGAGTCGGCGCAGGGTCGGCAAGAGACCCAGTACTTC.

The chain couples TRBV28 to TRBJ2-5; D unresolved. The CDR3 sequence is 13 residues long. Per the germline V gene, CDR1 is MDHEN and CDR2 is SYDVKM. Deletions cut 6 bases from V and 0 bases from J, with 8 bases between. The CDR3 region is CASRLGYQETQYF. For the CDR3, the DNA is TGTGCCAGCAGGCTAGGCTACCAAGAGACCCAGTACTTC.

The chain has TRBV18 and TRBJ2-7, with D perhaps matching TRBD2 (6 bases). CDR1 is KGHSH, CDR2 LQKENI, per germline. The CDR3 totals 14 residues. V shed 3 bases and J shed 0 bases, with 9 bases lying between them. CDR3 sequence (DNA): TGTGCCAGCTCACCTTTCGGGAGCTCCTACGAGCAGTACTTC. Protein sequence: CASSPFGSSYEQYF. The full variable domain, completed using reference TRBV18 and TRBJ2-7, is NAGVMQNPRHLVRRRGQEARLRCSPMKGHSHVYWYRQLPEEGLKFMVYLQKENIIDESGMPKERFSAEFPKEGPSILRIQQVVRGDSAAYFCASSPFGSSYEQYFGPGTRLTVT.

The V call is TRBV2, the J call TRBJ1-3, with TRBD1 matching 7 bases. V dropped 8 bases and J dropped 0; count of bases not matched to a gene: 4. Looked up from germline, CDR1 is SNHLY and CDR2 is FYNNEI. The length of the CDR3 is 14 residues. This CDR3 reads CASGDRVSGNTIYF. The CDR3 bases are TGTGCCAGCGGAGACAGGGTCTCTGGAAACACCATATATTTT. The whole variable domain, filled in from reference TRBV2 and TRBJ1-3, reads EPEVTQTPSHQVTQMGQEVILRCVPISNHLYFYWYRQILGQKVEFLVSFYNNEISEKSEIFDDQFSVERPDGSNFTLKIRSTKLEDSAMYFCASGDRVSGNTIYFGEGSWLTVV.

V and J are TRBV7-8 and TRBJ2-2; 12 bases fit TRBD2. Per germline, CDR1 SGHVS and CDR2 FQNEAQ. The ends lost 2 bases at V and 2 bases at J; junction bases unmatched: 6. The CDR3 has 18 amino acids. CDR3 in amino acids: CASSLFLLAGGNTGELFF. CDR3 sequence (DNA): TGTGCCAGCAGCTTATTCCTACTAGCGGGGGGAAACACCGGGGAGCTGTTTTTT.

J is TRBJ2-1 and V is TRBV9, with D possibly matching TRBD1 (6 bases). This CDR3 comprises 15 residues. The germline V and J ends were trimmed by 3 bases and 2 bases, with 12 bases remaining between them. Per germline, CDR1 SGDLS and CDR2 YYNGEE. CDR3 nucleotides: TGTGCCAGCAGCGAGACAGGAGGTCCCTACAATGAGCAGTTCTTC. Its protein is CASSETGGPYNEQFF.

The chain uses TRBV27 and TRBJ2-7, with 9 bases identical to TRBD1. J lost 5 bases, V lost 6 bases, and 8 bases had no gene match. CDR3 length: 14 residues. Germline lookup yields CDR1 MNHEY and CDR2 SMNVEV (reference sequence). The CDR3 sequence is CASRSGQGRDEQYF. For the CDR3, the DNA is TGTGCCAGCAGGAGCGGACAGGGGCGGGACGAGCAGTACTTC.

The genes are TRBV2 and TRBJ2-1, with D perhaps matching TRBD2 (5 bases). Trimming shortened V by 7 bases and J by 2 bases, and 15 bases separated the two germline ends. Germline V gene sequence: CDR1 SNHLY, CDR2 FYNNEI. This CDR3 is 15 amino acids long. For the CDR3, the DNA is TGTGCCAGCACGCCCGGTCGGGGAGCCTACAATGAGCAGTTCTTC. Encoded protein: CASTPGRGAYNEQFF. The full variable domain, with the rest looked up from reference TRBV2 and TRBJ2-1, is EPEVTQTPSHQVTQMGQEVILRCVPISNHLYFYWYRQILGQKVEFLVSFYNNEISEKSEIFDDQFSVERPDGSNFTLKIRSTKLEDSAMYFCASTPGRGAYNEQFFGPGTRLTVL.

The chain carries TRBV5-1 and TRBJ1-4; 8 bases are a match to TRBD1. CDR3 length equals 15 residues. V shed 6 bases and J 8 bases; nucleotides not matched to a gene: 12. Germline V gene sequence: CDR1 SGHRS, CDR2 YFSETQ. CDR3 sequence reads: CASTEIGQGTEKLFF. The CDR3 DNA is TGCGCCAGCACCGAAATAGGACAGGGCACGGAAAAACTGTTTTTT.

The V call is TRBV6-1, the J call TRBJ1-2; 10 bases agree with TRBD1. Germline values: CDR1 MNHNS, CDR2 SASEGT. The V segment lost 10 bases and the J segment 3 bases; nucleotides outside the gene matches: 5. This CDR3 spans 13 amino acids. CDR3 bases: TGTGCCACCGGACAGGGGGTATACTATGGCTACACCTTC. It translates to CATGQGVYYGYTF.

Comments on this clone: The junction departs from germline at one end; a sequencing error may be responsible. This chain links TRBV9 with TRBJ2-6, with a tentative D call TRBD1 (5 bases). Germline CDR1 is SGDLS and CDR2 is YYNGEE. The CDR3 is 19 amino acids. In DNA, the CDR3 is TGTGCCAGCAGCGTAGGGTCCAGGACACCAAAAGCTGGGGCCAACGGCCTGACTTTC. Amino acid sequence: CASSVGSRTPKAGANGLTF.

V gene TRBV6-5 combines with J gene TRBJ1-1, with D possibly matching TRBD1 (6 bases). The CDR3 runs to 14 residues. Trimming cost V 2 bases and J 5 bases, with 12 bases left between them. Germline V gene data show CDR1 as MNHEY and CDR2 as SVGAGI. CDR3 sequence (DNA): TGTGCCAGCAGTTACGGCAGGGGAGGGACTGAAGCTTTCTTT. This encodes CASSYGRGGTEAFF.

This chain links TRBV2 with TRBJ1-5; D is ambiguous. The V gene lost 4 bases and the J gene lost 4 bases, with 11 bases spanning the gap. From germline, CDR1 is SNHLY and CDR2 FYNNEI. The length of the CDR3 is 14 residues. In DNA form, the CDR3 reads TGTGCCAGCAGTGTGGGAGGAGGTAATCAGCCCCAGCATTTT. Amino acids: CASSVGGGNQPQHF.

The chain has TRBV7-9 and TRBJ1-2; the D gene is possibly TRBD1 (6 bases). Germline-derived CDR1 and CDR2 are SEHNR and FQNEAQ (reference sequence). V was pared by 0 bases and J by 0 bases, with 8 bases between. The CDR3 has 15 residues. CDR3 sequence (DNA): TGTGCCAGCAGCTTAGCCCAGGGGACTAACTATGGCTACACCTTC. This sequence encodes CASSLAQGTNYGYTF. Full variable domain (remainder filled in from reference TRBV7-9 and TRBJ1-2): DTGVSQNPRHKITKRGQNVTFRCDPISEHNRLYWYRQTLGQGPEFLTYFQNEAQLEKSRLLSDRFSAERPKGSFSTLEIQRTEQGDSAMYLCASSLAQGTNYGYTFGSGTRLTVV.

This chain connects TRBV7-8 to TRBJ2-6; tentatively, D is TRBD1 (5 bases). Looked up from germline, CDR1 is SGHVS and CDR2 is FQNEAQ. Deletions cut 0 bases from V and 2 bases from J, with 8 bases between. This CDR3 has 16 residues. The CDR3 is CASSLAFRAGANVLTF. CDR3 nucleotide sequence: TGTGCCAGCAGCTTAGCGTTCAGGGCTGGGGCCAACGTCCTGACTTTC.